A single sample gave rise to the 17 T cell receptor beta chains below, sequenced in a study of T cell responses to AZD1222 COVID-19 vaccine. Here immunoSEQ multiplex PCR was the method, and the copy in TCRdb shows in-frame clones only, minus some. The sample records about 100,000 clones, around 87% being singletons. The sequenced sample was peripheral blood, obtained on day 0 of MenACWY control vaccination. These receptors were obtained from an adult in good health.

Of note for this clone: This same CDR3 is encoded by further DNA sequences in the sample. The rearrangement links TRBV11-2 to TRBJ1-1; D gene uncertain. The CDR3 contains 13 residues. The V gene lost 1 base and the J gene lost 4 bases, with 7 bases spanning the gap. Germline values: CDR1 SGHAT, CDR2 FQNNGV. CDR3 nucleotides: TGTGCCAGCAGCTTAGGGGGTACCACTGAAGCTTTCTTT. It codes for CASSLGGTTEAFF.

The chain joins TRBV9 to TRBJ2-1; 7 bases agree with TRBD1. Germline V lookup: CDR1 SGDLS, CDR2 YYNGEE. The CDR3 consists of 19 residues. Trimming took 0 bases from V and 4 from J; bases not matched to a gene: 16. The CDR3 region has the DNA TGTGCCAGCAGCGTAGGCGGCAGGGGGTATCAAAACCTATACAATGAGCAGTTCTTC. This gives the protein CASSVGGRGYQNLYNEQFF.

V usage is TRBV19 and J usage is TRBJ1-5; possible D gene TRBD1, 6 bases. Trimming pared 3 bases from V and 0 bases from J, leaving 12 bases between. The CDR3 length is 16 residues. Germline loops: CDR1 LNHDA, CDR2 SQIVND (reference sequence). The CDR3 protein is CASSIPTGISNQPQHF. For the CDR3, the DNA is TGTGCCAGTAGTATCCCGACAGGAATTAGCAATCAGCCCCAGCATTTT.

J is TRBJ1-4 and V is TRBV10-3; 8 nucleotides align to TRBD1. Germline V gene data show CDR1 as ENHRY and CDR2 as SYGVKD. With V trimmed by 3 bases and J by 10 bases, 16 bases remained unmatched. The CDR3 contains 17 residues. CDR3 DNA: TGTGCCATCAGTGATGGAGTAGGACAGGGTTTGGAGGGAAAACTGTTTTTT. It encodes CAISDGVGQGLEGKLFF.

The V and J genes are TRBV11-2 and TRBJ1-1; D remains ambiguous. In germline, CDR1 is SGHAT, CDR2 FQNNGV. Trimming removed 0 bases from V and 5 bases from J, with 7 bases in between. This CDR3 spans 13 amino acids. The CDR3 DNA reads TGTGCCAGCAGCTTAGAGGTAACGACTGAAGCTTTCTTT. This sequence encodes CASSLEVTTEAFF.

The rearrangement uses TRBV24-1 and TRBJ2-2, with 7 positions matching TRBD1. The CDR3 totals 16 residues. Germline trimming cut 4 bases from V and 1 base from J; bases unmatched to any gene: 5. Germline CDR1 and CDR2: KGHDR and SFDVKD. The CDR3 spells CATSDAGTENTGELFF. CDR3 DNA sequence: TGTGCCACCAGTGACGCCGGGACAGAGAACACCGGGGAGCTGTTTTTT.

This chain joins TRBV6-2 or TRBV6-3 and TRBJ1-3; D is ambiguous. This CDR3 contains 12 residues. Germline CDR1 MNHEY, CDR2 SVGEGT. The germline V and J ends were trimmed by 2 bases and 3 bases, with 2 bases remaining between them. The CDR3 nucleotides read TGTGCCAGCAGTTACCGTGGAAACACCATATATTTT. Protein sequence: CASSYRGNTIYF.

V usage is TRBV27 and J usage is TRBJ1-5; the D gene is possibly TRBD1 (5 bases). The CDR3 extends over 13 amino acids. The germline V and J ends were trimmed by 2 bases and 7 bases, with 9 bases remaining between them. Germline loops: CDR1 MNHEY, CDR2 SMNVEV (reference sequence). In nucleotides, the CDR3 is TGTGCCAGCAGTTTAGAATGGGGGCAGCCCCAGCATTTT. It codes for CASSLEWGQPQHF.

This clone was observed a few times. The rearrangement links TRBV30 to TRBJ2-1; D uncertain. The germline V gene has CDR1 GTSNPN and CDR2 SVGIG (reference sequence). V was shortened by 3 bases and J by 9 bases, with 21 bases between the two germline ends. CDR3 length: 15 residues. The chain's CDR3 is CAWSPHYPREIEQFF. The DNA of the CDR3 is TGTGCCTGGAGCCCGCATTACCCCCGAGAGATTGAGCAGTTCTTC.

On this clone: Other DNA sequences in the same sample also yield this CDR3. The chain couples TRBV6-2 or TRBV6-3 to TRBJ2-7; D perhaps matches TRBD1 (5 bases). Germline V gene data show CDR1 as MNHEY and CDR2 as SVGEGT. The CDR3 is 14 amino acids. V lost 7 bases and J 3 bases, leaving 16 bases between the germline ends. The CDR3 region has the DNA TGTGCCAGCACCCCCCGCCGGCAGGGCTACGAGCAGTACTTC. The encoded protein is CASTPRRQGYEQYF.

V usage is TRBV10-3 and J usage is TRBJ1-5; 8 bases line up with TRBD1. CDR1 and CDR2 from the germline V gene are ENHRY and SYGVKD. Trimming cost V 4 bases and J 5 bases; bases outside gene matches: 7. The CDR3 extends over 15 amino acids. CDR3 bases: TGTGCCATCAGTGGTGACAGGGGAGGGGATCAGCCCCAGCATTTT. Protein product: CAISGDRGGDQPQHF.

This clone has a handful of counts. V is TRBV5-4 and J is TRBJ2-1; possible D gene TRBD2, 5 bases. In germline, CDR1 is SGHNT, CDR2 YYREEE (reference sequence). The CDR3 runs 16 residues. Trimming left V 4 bases short and J 2 bases short, with 16 bases between. CDR3 sequence: CASSRSAARAYNEQFF. The CDR3 DNA reads as TGTGCCAGCAGCCGAAGCGCTGCGAGGGCCTACAATGAGCAGTTCTTC. The variable domain in full, completed from reference TRBV5-4 and TRBJ2-1, reads ETGVTQSPTHLIKTRGQQVTLRCSSQSGHNTVSWYQQALGQGPQFIFQYYREEENGRGNFPPRFSGLQFPNYSSELNVNALELDDSALYLCASSRSAARAYNEQFFGPGTRLTVL.

CDR3 region: CASSSGQYEKALHF. CDR3 in DNA: TGTGCCAGCAGCTCAGGACAGTATGAGAAAGCCCTCCACTTT. The V call is TRBV7-2, the J call TRBJ1-6; a weak D match, TRBD1 (6 bases). Trimming left V 4 bases short and J 14 bases short, with 18 bases between. Germline V gives CDR1 SGHTA, CDR2 FQGNSA. This CDR3 contains 14 residues.

The J gene is TRBJ1-4, the V gene TRBV28; possibly TRBD1 for D (6 bases). With 4 bases removed from V and 4 bases from J, the gap between germline ends came to 10 bases. CDR1 and CDR2 (germline): MDHEN, SYDVKM. This CDR3 contains 14 residues. The DNA for the CDR3 is TGTGCCAGCAGTTCGACAGGCTTTAATGAAAAACTGTTTTTT. Amino acid sequence: CASSSTGFNEKLFF.

V and J are TRBV14 and TRBJ1-6; possible D gene TRBD1, 5 bases. Germline lookup yields CDR1 SGHDN and CDR2 FVKESK. This CDR3 region has 13 residues. The V end lost 4 bases, the J end lost 9 bases, and 10 bases lay between the germline ends. The CDR3 spells CASSPVGGSPLHF. The CDR3 DNA reads TGTGCCAGCAGCCCGGTGGGGGGTTCACCCCTCCACTTT. The full variable domain, completed using reference TRBV14 and TRBJ1-6, is EAGVTQFPSHSVIEKGQTVTLRCDPISGHDNLYWYRRVMGKEIKFLLHFVKESKQDESGMPNNRFLAERTGGTYSTLKVQPAELEDSGVYFCASSPVGGSPLHFGNGTRLTVT.

V is TRBV2 and J is TRBJ2-5, with D possibly being TRBD1 (6 bases). The CDR3 contains 13 residues. Germline values: CDR1 SNHLY, CDR2 FYNNEI. Trimming removed 6 bases at V and 1 base at J, with 9 bases between. CDR3 nucleotides: TGTGCCAGCAGCGCGACAGGCCAAGAGACCCAGTACTTC. Translating gives CASSATGQETQYF.

The CDR3 DNA is TGTGCCAGCTCACCACGGTCGGCATCTCAAGAGACCCAGTACTTC. The encoded protein is CASSPRSASQETQYF. The chain is built from TRBV18 and TRBJ2-5; D unresolved. There are 15 residues in the CDR3. V lost 1 base, J lost 2 bases, and 11 bases lay in between. From germline, CDR1 is KGHSH and CDR2 LQKENI.